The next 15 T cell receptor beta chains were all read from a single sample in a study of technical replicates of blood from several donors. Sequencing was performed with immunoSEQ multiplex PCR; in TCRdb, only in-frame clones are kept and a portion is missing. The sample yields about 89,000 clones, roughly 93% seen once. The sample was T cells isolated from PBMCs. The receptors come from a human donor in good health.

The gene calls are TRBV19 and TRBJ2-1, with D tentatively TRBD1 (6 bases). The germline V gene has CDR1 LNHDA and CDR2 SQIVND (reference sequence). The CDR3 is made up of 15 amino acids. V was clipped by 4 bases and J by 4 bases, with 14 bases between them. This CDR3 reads CASSNDRSLYNEQFF. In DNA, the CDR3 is TGTGCCAGTAGTAACGACAGGAGCCTTTACAATGAGCAGTTCTTC.

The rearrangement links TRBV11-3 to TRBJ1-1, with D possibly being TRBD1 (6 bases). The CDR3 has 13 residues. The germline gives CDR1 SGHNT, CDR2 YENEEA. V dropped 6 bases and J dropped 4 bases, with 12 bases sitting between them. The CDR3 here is CASSSGVATEAFF. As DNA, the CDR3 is TGTGCCAGCAGTTCAGGGGTCGCCACTGAAGCTTTCTTT.

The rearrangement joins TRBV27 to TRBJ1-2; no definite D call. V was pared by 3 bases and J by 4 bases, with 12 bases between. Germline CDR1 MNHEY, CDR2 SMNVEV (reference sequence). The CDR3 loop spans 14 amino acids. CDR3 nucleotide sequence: TGTGCCAGCAGTTTTCGTGCGGAAGGCTATGGCTACACCTTC. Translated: CASSFRAEGYGYTF.

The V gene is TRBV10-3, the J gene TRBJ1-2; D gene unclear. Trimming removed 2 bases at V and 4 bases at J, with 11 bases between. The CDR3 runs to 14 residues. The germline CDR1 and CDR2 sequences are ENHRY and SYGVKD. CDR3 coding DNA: TGTGCCATCAGTGAGGGGGAGACCCTCTATGGCTACACCTTC. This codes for CAISEGETLYGYTF.

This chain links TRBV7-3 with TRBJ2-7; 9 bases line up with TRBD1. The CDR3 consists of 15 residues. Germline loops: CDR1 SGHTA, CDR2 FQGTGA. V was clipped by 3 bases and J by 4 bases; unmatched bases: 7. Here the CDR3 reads CASSFGQGRGYEQYF. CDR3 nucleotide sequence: TGTGCCAGCAGCTTTGGACAGGGGCGGGGGTACGAGCAGTACTTC.

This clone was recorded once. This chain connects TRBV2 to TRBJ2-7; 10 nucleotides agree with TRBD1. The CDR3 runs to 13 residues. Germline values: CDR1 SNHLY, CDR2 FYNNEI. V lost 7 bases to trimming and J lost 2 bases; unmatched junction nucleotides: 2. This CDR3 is CASTDRGPYEQYF. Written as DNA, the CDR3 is TGTGCCAGCACCGACAGGGGGCCCTACGAGCAGTACTTC.

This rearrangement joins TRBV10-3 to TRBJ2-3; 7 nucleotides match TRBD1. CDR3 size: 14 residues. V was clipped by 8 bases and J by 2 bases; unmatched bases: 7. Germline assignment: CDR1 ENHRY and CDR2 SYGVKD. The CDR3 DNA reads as TGTGCCATCGGGACAGCGGAAAACACAGATACGCAGTATTTT. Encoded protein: CAIGTAENTDTQYF.

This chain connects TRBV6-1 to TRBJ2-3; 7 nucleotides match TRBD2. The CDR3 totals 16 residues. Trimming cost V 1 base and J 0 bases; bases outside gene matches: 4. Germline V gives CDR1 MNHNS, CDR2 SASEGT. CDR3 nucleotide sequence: TGTGCCAGCAGTGAAGGGACTAGTACTAGCACAGATACGCAGTATTTT. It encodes CASSEGTSTSTDTQYF.

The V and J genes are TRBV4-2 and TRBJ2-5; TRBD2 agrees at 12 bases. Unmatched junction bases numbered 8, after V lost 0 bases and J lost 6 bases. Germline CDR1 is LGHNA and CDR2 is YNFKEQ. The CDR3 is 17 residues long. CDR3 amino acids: CASSQEASGGAGKTQYF. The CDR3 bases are TGTGCCAGCAGCCAAGAGGCTAGCGGGGGGGCGGGGAAGACCCAGTACTTC.

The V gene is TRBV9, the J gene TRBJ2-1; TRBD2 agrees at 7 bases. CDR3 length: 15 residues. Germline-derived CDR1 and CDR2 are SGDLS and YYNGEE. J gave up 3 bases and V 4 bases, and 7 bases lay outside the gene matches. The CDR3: CASSSTGGSYNEQFF. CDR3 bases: TGTGCCAGCAGCTCCACCGGGGGGAGCTACAATGAGCAGTTCTTC.

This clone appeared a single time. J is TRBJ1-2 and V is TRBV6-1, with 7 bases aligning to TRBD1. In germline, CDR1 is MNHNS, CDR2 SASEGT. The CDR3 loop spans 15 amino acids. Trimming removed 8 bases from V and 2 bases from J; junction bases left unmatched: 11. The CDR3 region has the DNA TGTGCCAGCGTCGGGACAGCTAGGTTGAACTATGGCTACACCTTC. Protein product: CASVGTARLNYGYTF.

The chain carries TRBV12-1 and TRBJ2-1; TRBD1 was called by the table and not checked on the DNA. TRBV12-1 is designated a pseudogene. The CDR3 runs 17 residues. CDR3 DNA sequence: TGTGCCAGCAGCTTTGCTCAGGCGCCAGCTATCTACAATGAGCAGTTCTTC. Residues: CASSFAQAPAIYNEQFF.

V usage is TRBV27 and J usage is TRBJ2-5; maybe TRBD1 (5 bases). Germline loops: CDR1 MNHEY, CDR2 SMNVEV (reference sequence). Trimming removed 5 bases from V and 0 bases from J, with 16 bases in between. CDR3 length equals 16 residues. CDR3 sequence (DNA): TGTGCCAGCAGTCTTAGACAGCCTGCGTACCAAGAGACCCAGTACTTC. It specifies CASSLRQPAYQETQYF.

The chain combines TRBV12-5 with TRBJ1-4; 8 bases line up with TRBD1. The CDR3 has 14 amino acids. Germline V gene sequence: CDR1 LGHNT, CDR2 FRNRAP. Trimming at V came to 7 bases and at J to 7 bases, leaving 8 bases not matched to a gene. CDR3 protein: CASANQGALEKLFF. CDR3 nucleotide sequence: TGTGCTAGTGCCAACCAGGGGGCCCTTGAAAAACTGTTTTTT. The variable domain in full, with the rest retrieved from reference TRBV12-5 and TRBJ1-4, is DARVTQTPRHKVTEMGQEVTMRCQPILGHNTVFWYRQTMMQGLELLAYFRNRAPLDDSGMPKDRFSAEMPDATLATLKIQPSEPRDSAVYFCASANQGALEKLFFGSGTQLSVL.

The CDR3 protein is CASSYYGTGINQPQHF. The CDR3 nucleotides read TGTGCCAGCAGTTACTACGGGACAGGGATCAATCAGCCCCAGCATTTT. The chain joins TRBV6-6 to TRBJ1-5; 9 bases align to TRBD1. J gave up 3 bases and V 1 base, and 4 bases lay outside the gene matches. This CDR3 spans 16 amino acids. Germline lookup yields CDR1 MNHNY and CDR2 SVGAGI (reference sequence).